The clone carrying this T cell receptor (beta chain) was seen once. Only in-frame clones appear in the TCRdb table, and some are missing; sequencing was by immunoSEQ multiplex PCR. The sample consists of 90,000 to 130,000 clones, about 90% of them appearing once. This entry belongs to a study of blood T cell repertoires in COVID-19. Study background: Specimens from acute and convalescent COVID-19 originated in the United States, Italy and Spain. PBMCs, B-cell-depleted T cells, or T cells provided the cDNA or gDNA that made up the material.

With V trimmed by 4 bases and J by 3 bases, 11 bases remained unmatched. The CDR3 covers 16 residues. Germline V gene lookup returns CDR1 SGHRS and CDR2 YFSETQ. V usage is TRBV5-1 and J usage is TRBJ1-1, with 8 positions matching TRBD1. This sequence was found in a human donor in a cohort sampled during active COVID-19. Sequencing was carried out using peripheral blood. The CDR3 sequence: CASSQSRGTGYTEAFF. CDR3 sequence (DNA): TGCGCCAGCAGCCAGTCTCGCGGGACAGGTTACACTGAAGCTTTCTTT.